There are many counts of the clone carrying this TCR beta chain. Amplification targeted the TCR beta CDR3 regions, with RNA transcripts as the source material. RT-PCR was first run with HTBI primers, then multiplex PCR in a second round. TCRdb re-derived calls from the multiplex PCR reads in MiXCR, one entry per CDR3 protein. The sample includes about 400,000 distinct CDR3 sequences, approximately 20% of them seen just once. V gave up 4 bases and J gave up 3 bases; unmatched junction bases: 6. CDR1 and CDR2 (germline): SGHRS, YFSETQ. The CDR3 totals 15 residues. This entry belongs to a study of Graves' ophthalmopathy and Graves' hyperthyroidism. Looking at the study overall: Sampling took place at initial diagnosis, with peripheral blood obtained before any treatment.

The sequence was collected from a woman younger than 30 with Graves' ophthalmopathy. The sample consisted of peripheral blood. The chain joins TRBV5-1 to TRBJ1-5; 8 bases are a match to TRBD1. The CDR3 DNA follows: TGCGCCAGCAGCCTCGGGACAGGAGACAATCAGCCCCAGCATTTT. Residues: CASSLGTGDNQPQHF.